The 25 T cell receptor beta chains in this list originate from one sample, sequenced in a study of T cell repertoires in aging, cancer and after chemotherapy. Multiplex touch-down PCR with TRB-A/B primers amplified rearranged V-D-J TRB sequences. Via MiXCR, TCRdb re-called the multiplex PCR reads, giving one row per CDR3 protein. The sample holds 9,500 or so distinct CDR3 sequences, less than 30% seen once. Amplification of TCR beta used genomic DNA extracted from peripheral blood. Sequencing was carried out using blood. The receptors here all came from a human donor in good health.

This clonotype was counted only a few times. The chain is built from TRBV30 and TRBJ1-2, with TRBD1 matching 7 bases. V was clipped by 8 bases and J by 10 bases; unmatched bases: 10. Per the germline V gene, CDR1 is GTSNPN and CDR2 is SVGIG (reference sequence). The CDR3 has 11 residues. The CDR3 is CAAPGQFAYTF. The CDR3 DNA follows: TGTGCCGCACCGGGACAGTTCGCCTACACCTTC.

Regarding this clonotype: Just one base apart from a much larger clone, this may be a read error. The V gene is TRBV6-1, the J gene TRBJ1-2, with a possible D match to TRBD1 (6 bases). The CDR3 is 15 residues long. Germline V lookup: CDR1 MNHNS, CDR2 SASEGT. Trimming took off 0 bases at V and 4 bases at J, with 12 bases between the two ends. CDR3 nucleotide sequence: TGTGCCAGCAGTGAAGCGGCCTCGGGGGCCTATGGCTACACCTTC. This translates into CASSEAASGAYGYTF.

In the case of this clonotype: A read error may explain this, as a much larger clone is one base away. The chain is built from TRBV29-1 and TRBJ1-4; the D gene is possibly TRBD1 (6 bases). Germline lookup yields CDR1 SQVTM and CDR2 ANQGSEA. This CDR3 contains 11 residues. CDR3 sequence reads: CSARTDEKLVF. CDR3 sequence (DNA): TGCAGCGCTAGGACAGATGAAAAACTGGTTTTT.

This clonotype has a handful of counts. The chain links TRBV24-1 to TRBJ2-6; 7 positions agree with TRBD1. Germline V gene data show CDR1 as KGHDR and CDR2 as SFDVKD. Trimming cost V 6 bases and J 0 bases; bases outside gene matches: 16. The CDR3 has 20 amino acids. CDR3 DNA sequence: TGTGCCACCAGTCCGGGCCCTTTGGACAGGCCCCACTCTGGGGCCAACGTCCTGACTTTC. It is translated as CATSPGPLDRPHSGANVLTF.

This chain joins TRBV12-3 or TRBV12-4 and TRBJ2-3; 8 nucleotides align to TRBD2. J gave up 0 bases and V 7 bases, and 6 bases lay outside the gene matches. This CDR3 spans 15 amino acids. CDR3 loop: CASTDQRESTDTQYF. DNA of the CDR3: TGTGCCAGCACCGACCAGCGGGAGAGCACAGATACGCAGTATTTT.

This clonotype was seen only a few times. The V gene is TRBV10-3, the J gene TRBJ2-7; possibly TRBD1 or TRBD2 for D (5 bases each). The V end lost 6 bases, the J end lost 4 bases, and 13 bases lay between the germline ends. From germline, CDR1 is ENHRY and CDR2 SYGVKD. This CDR3 comprises 13 residues. The CDR3 spells CAIRGPILYEQYF. DNA of the CDR3: TGTGCCATCAGGGGACCGATCCTATACGAGCAGTACTTC.

This clonotype has just a few counts. CDR3 protein: CASSPDRDVETQYF. The DNA of the CDR3 is TGTGCCAGCAGTCCTGACAGGGATGTTGAGACCCAGTACTTC. The J gene is TRBJ2-5, the V gene TRBV7-9; 7 bases align to TRBD1. In germline, CDR1 is SEHNR, CDR2 FQNEAQ (reference sequence). J lost 5 bases, V lost 6 bases, and 9 bases had no gene match. The CDR3 contains 14 residues.

V usage is TRBV28 and J usage is TRBJ1-1, with no clear D. Germline-derived CDR1 and CDR2 are MDHEN and SYDVKM. CDR3 size: 11 residues. Between the trimmed V and J ends, which lost 7 bases and 3 bases, there was a span of 6 bases. The CDR3: CASMVDTEAFF. For the CDR3, the DNA is TGTGCCAGCATGGTGGACACTGAAGCTTTCTTT.

This clonotype was observed a few times. J is TRBJ2-7 and V is TRBV7-9; TRBD1 is a possible D gene (8 bases). Germline loops: CDR1 SEHNR, CDR2 FQNEAQ (reference sequence). This CDR3 has 15 amino acids. Trimming left V 5 bases short and J 5 bases short, with 19 bases between. CDR3 residues: CASSQITGGGHEQYF. In DNA, the CDR3 is TGTGCCAGCAGCCAAATTACAGGGGGGGGGCACGAGCAGTACTTC.

Worth noting for this clonotype: This could be a read error, since a much larger clone is one nucleotide away. The chain has TRBV6-5 and TRBJ1-2, with TRBD1 as a possible D gene (6 bases). Germline values: CDR1 MNHEY, CDR2 SVGAGI. CDR3 length equals 13 residues. V was clipped by 5 bases and J by 3 bases, with 10 bases between them. The CDR3 here is CASSPGDDYGYTF. Written as DNA, the CDR3 is TGTGCCAGCAGTCCAGGGGATGACTATGGCTACACCTTC.

The chain links TRBV24-1 to TRBJ2-7; D perhaps matches TRBD2 (6 bases). The CDR3 contains 17 residues. Germline CDR1 KGHDR, CDR2 SFDVKD. Deletions cut 4 bases from V and 3 bases from J, with 21 bases between. The CDR3 sequence is CATSDRGTEGGLYEQYF. Here the CDR3 DNA reads TGTGCCACCAGTGACCGAGGGACGGAGGGAGGACTCTACGAGCAGTACTTC.

By share of the sample, this clonotype is medium-sized. This rearrangement joins TRBV27 to TRBJ2-7, with D possibly called TRBD1 or TRBD2 (5 bases each). The CDR3 has 15 residues. Germline CDR1 MNHEY, CDR2 SMNVEV (reference sequence). V lost 2 bases and J 3 bases, leaving 14 bases between the germline ends. In DNA form, the CDR3 reads TGTGCCAGCAGTTTAGGGCAGGGAGTATACTACGAGCAGTACTTC. This encodes CASSLGQGVYYEQYF.

This clonotype was counted only a few times. The rearrangement joins TRBV7-9 to TRBJ2-7, with 12 bases that match TRBD2. The germline CDR1 and CDR2 sequences are SEHNR and FQNEAQ (reference sequence). The CDR3 length is 16 residues. The trim removed 5 bases at V and 1 base at J, leaving 6 bases unmatched. The CDR3: CASSPRTSGTSYEQYF. CDR3 nucleotide sequence: TGTGCCAGCAGCCCCCGGACTAGCGGGACGTCCTACGAGCAGTACTTC.

The chain links TRBV12-3 or TRBV12-4 to TRBJ1-5; D is unclear. CDR3 length equals 15 residues. V lost 3 bases and J 4 bases, leaving 13 bases between the germline ends. This chain's CDR3 is CASSLGLARNQPQHF. In DNA, the CDR3 is TGTGCCAGCAGTTTGGGCCTTGCTAGGAATCAGCCCCAGCATTTT.

This clonotype rates as medium-sized. The chain carries TRBV30 and TRBJ1-3; D perhaps matches TRBD1 (5 bases). The V end was cut by 1 base, the J end by 4 bases, with 11 bases between. Germline values: CDR1 GTSNPN, CDR2 SVGIG (reference sequence). The CDR3 loop spans 14 amino acids. The CDR3 bases are TGTGCCTGGAGTGCGACGGGGCCCGGAAACACCATATATTTT. Protein product: CAWSATGPGNTIYF.

The V gene is TRBV12-3 or TRBV12-4, the J gene TRBJ2-7; 11 bases map to TRBD1. The CDR3 is made up of 15 amino acids. The ends lost 6 bases at V and 2 bases at J; junction bases unmatched: 6. Here the CDR3 DNA reads TGTGCCAGCAGACTTCGGACAGGGGGCCCCTACGAGCAGTACTTC. Translating gives CASRLRTGGPYEQYF.

This clonotype was observed a few times. The rearrangement uses TRBV11-2 and TRBJ2-3; D is possibly TRBD1 or TRBD2 (5 bases each). This CDR3 has 15 residues. Looked up from germline, CDR1 is SGHAT and CDR2 is FQNNGV. V shed 5 bases and J shed 3 bases, with 15 bases lying between them. The CDR3 nucleotides are TGTGCCAGCAGCAAAGGGACGCCCCCGACAGATACGCAGTATTTT. Its translation: CASSKGTPPTDTQYF.

This clonotype was detected only once. The gene calls are TRBV28 and TRBJ1-1, with D possibly TRBD1 on 6 matching bases. Germline assignment: CDR1 MDHEN and CDR2 SYDVKM. CDR3 length equals 14 residues. V was cut by 8 bases and J by 4 bases, with 17 bases left in between. This CDR3 reads CASRLEQGGTEAFF. The CDR3 nucleotides are TGTGCCAGCCGCCTCGAACAGGGAGGCACTGAAGCTTTCTTT.

The genes are TRBV7-9 and TRBJ2-1; no definite D call. The CDR3 has 14 residues. V lost 5 bases to trimming and J lost 5 bases, with 13 bases between them. Germline V CDR1 and CDR2: SEHNR, FQNEAQ (reference sequence). The CDR3 sequence is CASSPNSLNNEQFF. DNA of the CDR3: TGTGCCAGCAGCCCGAATTCACTTAACAATGAGCAGTTCTTC.

The chain employs TRBV20-1 and TRBJ2-7, with D possibly matching TRBD2 (6 bases). V was trimmed by 4 bases and J by 2 bases, leaving 15 bases between them. CDR3 length: 14 residues. Germline CDR1 reads DFQATT; CDR2 reads SNEGSKA (reference sequence). The CDR3 DNA is TGCAGTGCTAAACGCGGAGGGGCGCCCTACGAGCAGTACTTC. Its translation: CSAKRGGAPYEQYF.

This chain links TRBV5-1 with TRBJ2-3; no definite D call. The CDR3 is made up of 14 amino acids. Germline-derived CDR1 and CDR2 are SGHRS and YFSETQ. V was cut by 0 bases and J by 3 bases, with 8 bases left in between. CDR3 sequence reads: CASSLASRTDTQYF. CDR3 coding DNA: TGCGCCAGCAGCTTGGCTTCGAGGACAGATACGCAGTATTTT. Drawing the rest from reference TRBV5-1 and TRBJ2-3, the complete variable domain is KAGVTQTPRYLIKTRGQQVTLSCSPISGHRSVSWYQQTPGQGLQFLFEYFSETQRNKGNFPGRFSGRQFSNSRSEMNVSTLELGDSALYLCASSLASRTDTQYFGPGTRLTVL.

The chain carries TRBV20-1 and TRBJ1-5; possibly TRBD1 for D (6 bases). CDR3 size: 15 residues. Per germline, CDR1 DFQATT and CDR2 SNEGSKA (reference sequence). V lost 7 bases and J lost 1, with 17 bases in between. The CDR3 DNA reads TGCAGTGTACCGGCACAGGGTCGGAGCAATCAGCCCCAGCATTTT. This codes for CSVPAQGRSNQPQHF.

This clonotype is categorized as medium-sized. The CDR3 loop is CSVESPGELFF. The CDR3 DNA reads TGCAGCGTTGAATCCCCCGGGGAGCTGTTTTTT. The V and J genes are TRBV29-1 and TRBJ2-2, with unresolved D. The V gene lost 2 bases and the J gene lost 6 bases, with 4 bases spanning the gap. Germline V gene sequence: CDR1 SQVTM, CDR2 ANQGSEA. The CDR3 spans 11 residues.

The V call is TRBV24-1, the J call TRBJ2-5; D not certain. This CDR3 region has 13 residues. Trimming shortened V by 10 bases and J by 0 bases, and 11 bases separated the two germline ends. CDR1 and CDR2 (germline): KGHDR, SFDVKD. The CDR3 here is CATHRRNQETQYF. The CDR3 nucleotides are TGTGCCACGCACCGCAGAAACCAAGAGACCCAGTACTTC.

This clonotype was seen a handful of times. The chain joins TRBV11-2 to TRBJ2-1; weak D call: TRBD1 (5 bases). Germline V CDR1 and CDR2: SGHAT, FQNNGV. V lost 5 bases and J 0 bases, leaving 20 bases between the germline ends. There are 18 residues in the CDR3. The CDR3 loop reads CASSTVRGTDHSYNEQFF. In nucleotides, the CDR3 is TGTGCCAGCAGCACCGTTAGGGGTACGGACCACTCCTACAATGAGCAGTTCTTC.